These 7 T cell receptor beta chains were sequenced from one sample in a study of blood T cell repertoires in COVID-19. Repertoires were generated with immunoSEQ multiplex PCR, while TCRdb's copy carries only in-frame clones and drops some. The sample contains about 250,000 clones, approximately 88% of which appear only once. The material sequenced was peripheral blood. The receptors shown here come from a woman aged 35 to 49 who had recovered from COVID-19.

The chain couples TRBV29-1 to TRBJ2-7; 8 bases fit TRBD2. CDR3 length: 13 residues. With V trimmed by 8 bases and J by 6 bases, 12 bases remained unmatched. CDR1 is SQVTM and CDR2 is ANQGSEA in the germline V gene. The CDR3, as DNA: TGCAGCACCCTGAGCGGGAGTCTCGGCGAGCAGTACTTC. It codes for CSTLSGSLGEQYF.

V is TRBV10-1 and J is TRBJ2-1; 11 bases are a match to TRBD1. CDR1 and CDR2 from the germline V gene are WNHNN and SYGVQD (reference sequence). The CDR3 totals 16 residues. The J segment lost 5 bases and the V segment lost 5 bases, leaving 8 bases of the junction unmatched. The CDR3 coding sequence is TGCGCCAGCAGTCAGCACCCGGGACAGGGGGACAATGAGCAGTTCTTC. This codes for CASSQHPGQGDNEQFF.

The chain joins TRBV27 to TRBJ2-1; TRBD2 agrees at 12 bases. The CDR3 covers 16 residues. Germline-derived CDR1 and CDR2 are MNHEY and SMNVEV (reference sequence). Trimming removed 5 bases from V and 3 bases from J; junction bases left unmatched: 5. The CDR3 is CASSPLAGGGYNEQFF. In DNA form, the CDR3 reads TGTGCCAGCAGTCCGCTAGCGGGAGGGGGCTACAATGAGCAGTTCTTC.

The chain links TRBV19 to TRBJ1-5; 8 bases fit TRBD1. CDR1 and CDR2 from the germline V gene are LNHDA and SQIVND (reference sequence). The CDR3 contains 17 residues. Trimming took 6 bases from V and 1 from J; bases not matched to a gene: 11. The CDR3 sequence is CASSPTGVLGSNQPQHF. CDR3 DNA: TGTGCCAGTAGCCCGACAGGGGTTCTAGGCAGCAATCAGCCCCAGCATTTT.

A few counts support this clone. The chain has TRBV3-1 (or the pseudogene TRBV3-2) and TRBJ1-4; D perhaps matches TRBD1 (6 bases). With 4 bases removed from V and 0 bases from J, the gap between germline ends came to 9 bases. The CDR3 covers 15 residues. Germline V lookup: CDR1 LGHDT, CDR2 YNNKEL (reference sequence). In nucleotides, the CDR3 is TGTGCCAGCAGCCCTTGGACAGCAACTAATGAAAAACTGTTTTTT. Translation: CASSPWTATNEKLFF.

The chain joins TRBV15 to TRBJ1-5, with D maybe TRBD1 (6 bases). Germline V gene sequence: CDR1 LNHNV, CDR2 YYDKDF (reference sequence). The CDR3 runs to 15 residues. Trimming took off 2 bases at V and 3 bases at J, with 11 bases between the two ends. The CDR3 here is CATSRRSGANQPQHF. The CDR3, as DNA: TGTGCCACCAGCAGACGATCAGGGGCCAATCAGCCCCAGCATTTT.

This sequence joins TRBV28 and TRBJ2-2; perhaps TRBD2 as D (7 bases). V lost 3 bases to trimming and J lost 8 bases, with 10 bases between them. Per the germline V gene, CDR1 is MDHEN and CDR2 is SYDVKM. The CDR3 loop spans 13 amino acids. The CDR3 protein is CASSFAGAGELFF. The CDR3, as DNA: TGTGCCAGCAGTTTTGCGGGGGCAGGGGAGCTGTTTTTT.